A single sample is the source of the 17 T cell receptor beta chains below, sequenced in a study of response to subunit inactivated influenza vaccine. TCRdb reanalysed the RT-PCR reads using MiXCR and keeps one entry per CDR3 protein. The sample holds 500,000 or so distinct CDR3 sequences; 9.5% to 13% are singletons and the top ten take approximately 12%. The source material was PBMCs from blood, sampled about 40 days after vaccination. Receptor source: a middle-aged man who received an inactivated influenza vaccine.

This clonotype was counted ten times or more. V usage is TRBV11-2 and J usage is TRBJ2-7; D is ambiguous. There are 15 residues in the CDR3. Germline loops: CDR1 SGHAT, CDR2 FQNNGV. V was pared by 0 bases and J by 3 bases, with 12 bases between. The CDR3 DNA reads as TGTGCCAGCAGCTTAGATCGGGCAGGACGCTACGAGCAGTACTTC. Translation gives CASSLDRAGRYEQYF.

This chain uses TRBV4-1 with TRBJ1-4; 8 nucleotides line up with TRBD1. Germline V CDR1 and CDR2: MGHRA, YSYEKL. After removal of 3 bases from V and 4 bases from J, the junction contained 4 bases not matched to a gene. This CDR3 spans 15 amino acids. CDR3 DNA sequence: TGCGCCAGCAGCCACCGGACAGGGATTAATGAAAAACTGTTTTTT. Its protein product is CASSHRTGINEKLFF.

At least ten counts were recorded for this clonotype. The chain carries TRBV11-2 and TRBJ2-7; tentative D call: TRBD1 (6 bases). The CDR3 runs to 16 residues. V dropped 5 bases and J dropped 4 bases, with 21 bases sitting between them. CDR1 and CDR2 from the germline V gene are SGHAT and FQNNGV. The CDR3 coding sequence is TGTGCCAGCAGCCCCCTGAAAGGGCAGGGGATTTACGAGCAGTACTTC. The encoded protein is CASSPLKGQGIYEQYF.

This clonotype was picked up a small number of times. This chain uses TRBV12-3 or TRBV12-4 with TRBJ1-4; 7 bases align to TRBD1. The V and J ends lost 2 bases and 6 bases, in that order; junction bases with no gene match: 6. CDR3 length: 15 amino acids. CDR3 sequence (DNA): TGTGCCAGCAGTTTACGACAGGGTTTGGATGAAAAACTGTTTTTT. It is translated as CASSLRQGLDEKLFF.

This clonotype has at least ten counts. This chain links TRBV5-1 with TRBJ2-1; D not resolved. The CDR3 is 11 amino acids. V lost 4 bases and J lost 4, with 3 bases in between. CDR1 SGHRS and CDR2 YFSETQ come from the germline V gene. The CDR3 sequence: CASSVYNEQFF. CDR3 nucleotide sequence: TGCGCCAGCAGCGTATACAATGAGCAGTTCTTC.

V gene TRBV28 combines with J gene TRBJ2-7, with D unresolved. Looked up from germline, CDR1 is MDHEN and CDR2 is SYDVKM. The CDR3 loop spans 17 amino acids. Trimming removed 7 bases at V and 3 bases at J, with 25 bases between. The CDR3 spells CASTPTRTRTLLYEQYF. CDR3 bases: TGTGCCAGCACCCCTACCCGCACCCGGACCCTCCTCTACGAGCAGTACTTC.

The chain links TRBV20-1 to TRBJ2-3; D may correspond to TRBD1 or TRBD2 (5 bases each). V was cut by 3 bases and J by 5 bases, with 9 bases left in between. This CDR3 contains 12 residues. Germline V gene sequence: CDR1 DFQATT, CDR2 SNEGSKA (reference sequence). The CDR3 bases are TGCAGTGCTAGGGGACCCGGAGATACGCAGTATTTT. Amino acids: CSARGPGDTQYF.

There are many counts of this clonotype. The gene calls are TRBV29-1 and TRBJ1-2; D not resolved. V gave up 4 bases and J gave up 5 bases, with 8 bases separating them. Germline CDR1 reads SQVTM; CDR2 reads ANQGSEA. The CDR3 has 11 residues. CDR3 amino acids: CSVGQEYGYTF. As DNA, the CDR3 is TGCAGCGTTGGACAAGAGTATGGCTACACCTTC.

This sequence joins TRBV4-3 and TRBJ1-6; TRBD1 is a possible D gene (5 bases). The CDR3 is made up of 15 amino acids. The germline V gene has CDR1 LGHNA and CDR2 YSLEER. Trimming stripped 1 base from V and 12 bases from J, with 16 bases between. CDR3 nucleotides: TGCGCCAGCAGCCAAGTTGGGGGGTGGGAAGTACCCCTCCACTTT. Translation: CASSQVGGWEVPLHF.

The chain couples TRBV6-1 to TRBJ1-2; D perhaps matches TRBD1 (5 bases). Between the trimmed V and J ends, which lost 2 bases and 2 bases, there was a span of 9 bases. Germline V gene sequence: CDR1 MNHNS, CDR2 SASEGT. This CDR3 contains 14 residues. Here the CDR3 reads CASSEIPGNYGYTF. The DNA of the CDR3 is TGTGCCAGCAGTGAAATTCCAGGGAACTATGGCTACACCTTC.

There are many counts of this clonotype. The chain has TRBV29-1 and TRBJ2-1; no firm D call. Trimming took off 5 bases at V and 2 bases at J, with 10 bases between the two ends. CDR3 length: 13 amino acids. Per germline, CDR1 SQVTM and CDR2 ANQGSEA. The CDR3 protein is CSVRQATYNEQFF. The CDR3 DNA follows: TGCAGCGTTCGGCAGGCCACCTACAATGAGCAGTTCTTC.

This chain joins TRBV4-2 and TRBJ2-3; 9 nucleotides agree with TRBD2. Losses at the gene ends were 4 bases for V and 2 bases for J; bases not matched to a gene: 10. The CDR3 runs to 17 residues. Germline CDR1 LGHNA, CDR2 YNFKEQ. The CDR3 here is CASSRSGSGGPTDTQYF. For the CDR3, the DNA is TGTGCCAGCAGCCGGTCGGGTAGCGGGGGTCCCACAGATACGCAGTATTTT.

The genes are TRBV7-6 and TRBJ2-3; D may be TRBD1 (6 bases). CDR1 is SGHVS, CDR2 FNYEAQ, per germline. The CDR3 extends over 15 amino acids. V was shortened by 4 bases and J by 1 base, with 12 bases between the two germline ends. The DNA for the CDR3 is TGTGCCAGCAGCTCCTACCGGACAGGCACAGATACGCAGTATTTT. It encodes CASSSYRTGTDTQYF. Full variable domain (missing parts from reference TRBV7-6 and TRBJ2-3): GAGVSQSPRYKVTKRGQDVALRCDPISGHVSLYWYRQALGQGPEFLTYFNYEAQQDKSGLPNDRFSAERPEGSISTLTIQRTEQRDSAMYRCASSSYRTGTDTQYFGPGTRLTVL.

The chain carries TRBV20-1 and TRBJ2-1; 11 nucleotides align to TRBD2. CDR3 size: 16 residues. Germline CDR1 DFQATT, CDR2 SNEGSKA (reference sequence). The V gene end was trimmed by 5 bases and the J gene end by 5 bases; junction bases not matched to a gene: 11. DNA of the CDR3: TGCAGTGCTTATAATAGCGGGAGGGCCCAAAACAATGAGCAGTTCTTC. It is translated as CSAYNSGRAQNNEQFF.

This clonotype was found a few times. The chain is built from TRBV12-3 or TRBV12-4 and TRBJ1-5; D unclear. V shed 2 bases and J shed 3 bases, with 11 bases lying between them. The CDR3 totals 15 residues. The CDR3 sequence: CASSLIEGLNQPQHF. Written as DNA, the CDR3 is TGTGCCAGCAGTTTAATCGAGGGCCTCAATCAGCCCCAGCATTTT.

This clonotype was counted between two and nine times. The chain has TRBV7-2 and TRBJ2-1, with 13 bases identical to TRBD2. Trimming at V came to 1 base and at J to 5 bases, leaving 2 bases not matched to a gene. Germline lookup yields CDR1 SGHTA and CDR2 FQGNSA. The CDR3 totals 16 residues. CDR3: CASSLGGTSGNNEQFF. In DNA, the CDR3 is TGTGCCAGCAGCTTAGGGGGGACTAGCGGGAACAATGAGCAGTTCTTC.

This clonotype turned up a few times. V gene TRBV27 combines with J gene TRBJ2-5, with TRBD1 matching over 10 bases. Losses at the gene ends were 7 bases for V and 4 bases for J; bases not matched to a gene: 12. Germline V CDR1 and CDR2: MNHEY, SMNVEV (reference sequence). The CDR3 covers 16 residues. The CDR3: CASTSLGTGAGETQYF. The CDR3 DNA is TGTGCCAGCACCTCCCTCGGGACAGGGGCCGGAGAGACCCAGTACTTC.